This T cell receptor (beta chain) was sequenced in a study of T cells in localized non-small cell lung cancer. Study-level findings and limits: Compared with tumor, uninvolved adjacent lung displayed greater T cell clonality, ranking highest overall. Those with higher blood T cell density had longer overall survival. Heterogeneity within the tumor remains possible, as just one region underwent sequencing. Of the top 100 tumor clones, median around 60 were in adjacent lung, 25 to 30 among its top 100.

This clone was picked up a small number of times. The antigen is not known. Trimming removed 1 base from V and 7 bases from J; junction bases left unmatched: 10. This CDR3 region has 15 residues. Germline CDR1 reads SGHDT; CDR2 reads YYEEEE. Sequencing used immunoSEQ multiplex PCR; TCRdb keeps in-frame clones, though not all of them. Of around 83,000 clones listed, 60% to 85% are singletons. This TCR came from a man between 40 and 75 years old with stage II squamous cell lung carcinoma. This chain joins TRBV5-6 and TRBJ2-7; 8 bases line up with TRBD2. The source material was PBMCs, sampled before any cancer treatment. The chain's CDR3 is CASSLRGAGAGEQYF. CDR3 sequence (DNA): TGTGCCAGCAGCTTGCGTGGAGCGGGAGCGGGAGAGCAGTACTTC. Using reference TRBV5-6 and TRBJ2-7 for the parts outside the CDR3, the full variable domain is DAGVTQSPTHLIKTRGQQVTLRCSPKSGHDTVSWYQQALGQGPQFIFQYYEEEERQRGNFPDRFSGHQFPNYSSELNVNALLLGDSALYLCASSLRGAGAGEQYFGPGTRLTVT.